The 16 T cell receptor beta chains reported below all come from one sample, sequenced in a study of blood T cell repertoires in COVID-19. Sequencing was performed with immunoSEQ multiplex PCR; in TCRdb, only in-frame clones are kept and a portion is missing. Of 270,000 or so clones in the sample, under 90% were seen once. Sequencing used peripheral blood. Source of these receptors: a woman younger than 30 with acute or convalescent COVID-19.

The genes are TRBV2 and TRBJ1-2; D not certain. The CDR3 consists of 10 residues. V lost 4 bases and J lost 6, with 3 bases in between. Germline V gives CDR1 SNHLY, CDR2 FYNNEI. The DNA for the CDR3 is TGTGCCAGCAGTGGTAATGGCTACACCTTC. It is translated as CASSGNGYTF.

The gene calls are TRBV28 and TRBJ1-4, with D maybe TRBD1 (6 bases). Germline CDR1 is MDHEN and CDR2 is SYDVKM. The CDR3 is 15 amino acids. Trimming removed 5 bases at V and 1 base at J, with 11 bases between. The CDR3 here is CASSAWGRTNEKLFF. The CDR3 DNA sequence: TGTGCCAGCAGTGCGTGGGGGCGAACTAATGAAAAACTGTTTTTT.

The chain uses TRBV7-2 and TRBJ2-3, with D perhaps TRBD2 (6 bases). Germline assignment: CDR1 SGHTA and CDR2 FQGNSA. The CDR3 spans 16 residues. Trimming pared 3 bases from V and 5 bases from J, leaving 18 bases between. CDR3 loop: CASSFTGTARGDTQYF. CDR3 bases: TGTGCCAGCAGCTTTACGGGGACTGCACGGGGAGATACGCAGTATTTT.

V is TRBV11-2 and J is TRBJ2-1, with D possibly being TRBD2 (6 bases). V lost 2 bases and J 5 bases, leaving 10 bases between the germline ends. Germline V lookup: CDR1 SGHAT, CDR2 FQNNGV. There are 14 residues in the CDR3. CDR3 in amino acids: CASSLWRGHNEQFF. CDR3 coding DNA: TGTGCCAGCAGCTTATGGCGGGGTCACAATGAGCAGTTCTTC.

V and J are TRBV4-1 and TRBJ2-1, with 7 bases aligning to TRBD2. V gave up 4 bases and J gave up 6 bases; unmatched junction bases: 30. Germline V gene data show CDR1 as MGHRA and CDR2 as YSYEKL. CDR3 length: 22 amino acids. The DNA of the CDR3 is TGCGCCAGCAGCCCGGATCCCGTGGGGGTACGCGTAGCGGGCCTAGGACTCAATGAGCAGTTCTTC. Amino acid sequence: CASSPDPVGVRVAGLGLNEQFF.

V and J are TRBV19 and TRBJ2-1, with 8 bases aligning to TRBD2. Germline trimming cut 6 bases from V and 5 bases from J; bases unmatched to any gene: 9. The germline V gene has CDR1 LNHDA and CDR2 SQIVND (reference sequence). The CDR3 length is 15 residues. In DNA, the CDR3 is TGTGCCAGTAGCCTCACTAGCGGATTCAACAATGAGCAGTTCTTC. Its translation is CASSLTSGFNNEQFF.

The CDR3 loop is CASSPDLGAGNTIYF. CDR3 bases: TGTGCCAGCAGCCCAGATTTAGGGGCTGGAAACACCATATATTTT. V usage is TRBV7-6 and J usage is TRBJ1-3, with D possibly matching TRBD1 (5 bases). Germline CDR1 is SGHVS and CDR2 is FNYEAQ. The V end lost 5 bases, the J end lost 2 bases, and 13 bases lay between the germline ends. CDR3 length equals 15 residues.

The CDR3 bases are TGCGCCAGCAGCCCCCCCACTAGCGGGAAAAACACAGATACGCAGTATTTT. It codes for CASSPPTSGKNTDTQYF. V gene TRBV4-1 combines with J gene TRBJ2-3; 10 bases line up with TRBD2. The CDR3 covers 17 residues. Germline CDR1 and CDR2: MGHRA and YSYEKL. V trimming: 4 bases; J trimming: 2 bases; junction bases outside the gene matches: 9.

This sequence joins TRBV30 and TRBJ1-5; D uncertain. Trimming removed 1 base from V and 1 base from J, with 5 bases in between. The CDR3 has 13 residues. Germline V gene lookup returns CDR1 GTSNPN and CDR2 SVGIG (reference sequence). The CDR3 sequence: CAWSGESNQPQHF. CDR3 bases: TGTGCCTGGAGTGGAGAGAGCAATCAGCCCCAGCATTTT.

The chain has TRBV7-2 and TRBJ1-5, with D uncertain. Trimming took off 4 bases at V and 6 bases at J, with 7 bases between the two ends. Per the germline V gene, CDR1 is SGHTA and CDR2 is FQGNSA. The CDR3 is 12 amino acids. The CDR3 nucleotides are TGTGCCAGCAGCTATCAATTTCAGCCCCAGCATTTT. It yields the protein CASSYQFQPQHF.

The chain uses TRBV5-4 and TRBJ2-7; 11 bases are shared with TRBD2. Germline lookup yields CDR1 SGHNT and CDR2 YYREEE (reference sequence). The V and J ends lost 6 bases and 1 base, in that order; junction bases with no gene match: 12. CDR3 length: 17 residues. This CDR3 is CASTLGRGTSGSYEQYF. In DNA form, the CDR3 reads TGTGCCAGCACCCTCGGAAGGGGGACTAGCGGATCCTACGAGCAGTACTTC.

The table lists this clone with a few counts. This chain uses TRBV4-2 with TRBJ2-3, with TRBD2 identical over 9 bases. The germline gives CDR1 LGHNA, CDR2 YNFKEQ. The CDR3 runs 15 residues. The V and J ends lost 1 base and 5 bases, in that order; junction bases with no gene match: 4. This CDR3 is CASSQVWTSVDTQYF. The DNA for the CDR3 is TGTGCCAGCAGCCAAGTATGGACTAGCGTAGATACGCAGTATTTT.

The chain is built from TRBV19 and TRBJ1-2; a possible D gene is TRBD1 (5 bases). The V gene's germline CDR1 is LNHDA and CDR2 SQIVND (reference sequence). The V and J ends lost 6 bases and 5 bases respectively, with 13 bases between them. The CDR3 is 13 amino acids. The CDR3 spells CASRISGGYGYTF. The DNA for the CDR3 is TGTGCCAGTAGGATCTCTGGGGGGTATGGCTACACCTTC.

This clone was picked up a small number of times. This chain links TRBV7-9 with TRBJ1-5; no reliable D call. V was pared by 3 bases and J by 5 bases, with 5 bases between. The CDR3 runs to 12 residues. Germline assignment: CDR1 SEHNR and CDR2 FQNEAQ (reference sequence). CDR3 nucleotides: TGTGCCAGCAGCTTCGTCGATCAGCCCCAGCATTTT. This translates into CASSFVDQPQHF.

The V call is TRBV6-2 or TRBV6-3, the J call TRBJ2-7; 12 bases are a match to TRBD1. The CDR3 is made up of 15 amino acids. The junction had 12 bases not matched to a gene; V was cut back by 5 bases and J by 10 bases. CDR1 and CDR2 from the germline V gene are MNHEY and SVGEGT. CDR3 coding DNA: TGTGCCAGCAGTCGACCTCGGGACAGGGGGCGCCTTCAGTACTTC. Residues: CASSRPRDRGRLQYF.

This clone was detected a few times. The genes are TRBV30 and TRBJ2-7; 9 positions agree with TRBD1. After removal of 6 bases from V and 6 bases from J, the junction contained 6 bases not matched to a gene. Germline CDR1 is GTSNPN and CDR2 is SVGIG (reference sequence). The CDR3 spans 12 residues. The CDR3 sequence is CACGTGIREQYF. The DNA for the CDR3 is TGTGCCTGCGGGACAGGGATTCGCGAGCAGTACTTC.